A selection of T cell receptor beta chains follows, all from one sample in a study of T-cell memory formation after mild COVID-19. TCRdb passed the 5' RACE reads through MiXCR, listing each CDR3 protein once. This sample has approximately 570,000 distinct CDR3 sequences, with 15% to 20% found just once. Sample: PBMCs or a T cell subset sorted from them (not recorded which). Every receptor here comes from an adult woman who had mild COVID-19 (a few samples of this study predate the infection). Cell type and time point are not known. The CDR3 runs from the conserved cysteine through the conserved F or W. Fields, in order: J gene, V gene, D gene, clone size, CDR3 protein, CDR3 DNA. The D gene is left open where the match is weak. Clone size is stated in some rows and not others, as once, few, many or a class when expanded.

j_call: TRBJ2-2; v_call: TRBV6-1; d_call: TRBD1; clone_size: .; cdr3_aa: CASSWIVLQGPDTGELFF; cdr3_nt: TGTGCCAGCAGTTGGATAGTCCTACAGGGGCCAGACACCGGGGAGCTGTTTTTT
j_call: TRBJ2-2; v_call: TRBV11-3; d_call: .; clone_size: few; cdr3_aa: CASSLTGWTGELFF; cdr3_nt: TGTGCCAGCAGCTTAACCGGGTGGACCGGGGAGCTGTTTTTT
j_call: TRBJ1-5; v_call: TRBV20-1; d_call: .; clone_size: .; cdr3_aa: CSARRDGRNQPQHF; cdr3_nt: TGCAGTGCAAGGAGGGACGGCCGCAATCAGCCCCAGCATTTT
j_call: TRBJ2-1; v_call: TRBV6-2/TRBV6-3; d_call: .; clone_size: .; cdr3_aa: CASTRGNEQFF; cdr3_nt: TGTGCCAGCACGCGGGGCAATGAGCAGTTCTTC
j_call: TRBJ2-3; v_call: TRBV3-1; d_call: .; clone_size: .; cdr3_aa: CASSQDAAQAGTQYF; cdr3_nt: TGTGCCAGCAGCCAAGACGCAGCCCAGGCCGGTACGCAGTATTTT
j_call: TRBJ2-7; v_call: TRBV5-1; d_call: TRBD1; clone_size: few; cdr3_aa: CASSLQGASYEQYF; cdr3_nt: TGCGCCAGCAGCTTGCAGGGGGCATCCTACGAGCAGTACTTC
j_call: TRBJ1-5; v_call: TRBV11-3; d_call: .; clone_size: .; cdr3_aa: CASSFGEGQPQHF; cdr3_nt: TGTGCCAGCAGCTTTGGAGAGGGGCAGCCCCAGCATTTT
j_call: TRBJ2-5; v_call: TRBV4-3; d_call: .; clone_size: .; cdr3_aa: CASSPRGDSETQYF; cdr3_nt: TGCGCCAGCAGCCCCCGTGGTGATTCGGAGACCCAGTACTTC
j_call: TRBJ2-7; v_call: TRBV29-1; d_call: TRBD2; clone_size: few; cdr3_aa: CSVKGLADYEQYF; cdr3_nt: TGCAGCGTTAAGGGACTAGCGGACTACGAGCAGTACTTC
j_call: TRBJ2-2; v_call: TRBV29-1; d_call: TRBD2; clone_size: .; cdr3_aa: CSVGTTRGGTGELFF; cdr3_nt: TGCAGCGTTGGGACGACACGGGGGGGCACCGGGGAGCTGTTTTTT
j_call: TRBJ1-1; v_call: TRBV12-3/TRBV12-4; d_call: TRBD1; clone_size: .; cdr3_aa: CASSLLFGIGQEMNTEAFF; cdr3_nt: TGTGCCAGCAGTTTACTATTTGGGATAGGACAGGAGATGAACACTGAAGCTTTCTTT
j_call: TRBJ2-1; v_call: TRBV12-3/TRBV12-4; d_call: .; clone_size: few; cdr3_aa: CASSLHISYNEQFF; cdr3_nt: TGTGCCAGCAGTTTACATATCTCCTACAATGAGCAGTTCTTC
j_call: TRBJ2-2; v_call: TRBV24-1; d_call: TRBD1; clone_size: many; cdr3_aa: CATTTGSNTGELFF; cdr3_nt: TGTGCCACAACGACAGGGTCGAACACCGGGGAGCTGTTTTTT
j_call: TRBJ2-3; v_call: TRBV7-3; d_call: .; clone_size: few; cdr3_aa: CASSLTGATSTDTQYF; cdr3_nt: TGTGCCAGCAGCTTAACGGGGGCCACTAGCACAGATACGCAGTATTTT
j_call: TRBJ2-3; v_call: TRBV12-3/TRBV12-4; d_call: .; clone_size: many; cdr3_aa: CASSLPGVDTQYF; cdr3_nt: TGTGCCAGCAGCCTACCCGGGGTAGATACGCAGTATTTT
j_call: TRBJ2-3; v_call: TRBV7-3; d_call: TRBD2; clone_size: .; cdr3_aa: CASSSLTTSGRGDTQYF; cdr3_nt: TGTGCCAGCAGTTCCCTGACTACTAGCGGGAGGGGAGATACGCAGTATTTT
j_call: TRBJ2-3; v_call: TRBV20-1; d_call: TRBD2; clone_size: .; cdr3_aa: CSAPSYGGGADTQYF; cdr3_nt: TGCAGTGCTCCCTCCTACGGGGGAGGGGCAGATACGCAGTATTTT
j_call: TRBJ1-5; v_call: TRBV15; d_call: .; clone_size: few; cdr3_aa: CATSSLRSRQPQHF; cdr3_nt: TGTGCCACCAGCAGTCTGCGGAGCAGGCAGCCCCAGCATTTT
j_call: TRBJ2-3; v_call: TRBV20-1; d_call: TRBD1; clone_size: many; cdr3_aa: CSARPLQEQGGTDTQYF; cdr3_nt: TGCAGTGCTAGACCACTACAAGAGCAGGGGGGCACAGATACGCAGTATTTT
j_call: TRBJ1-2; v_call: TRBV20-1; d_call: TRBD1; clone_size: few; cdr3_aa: CSARDPAPLMAGGGSGYTF; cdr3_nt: TGCAGTGCTAGAGATCCCGCTCCCCTCATGGCAGGGGGTGGAAGCGGCTACACCTTC
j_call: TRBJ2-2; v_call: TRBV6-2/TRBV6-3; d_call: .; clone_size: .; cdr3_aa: CASSRYGGENTGELFF; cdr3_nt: TGTGCCAGCAGTCGCTATGGGGGCGAGAACACCGGGGAGCTGTTTTTT
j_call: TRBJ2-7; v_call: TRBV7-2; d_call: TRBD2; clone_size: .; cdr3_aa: CASSPEREWYEQYF; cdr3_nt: TGTGCCAGCAGCCCCGAGCGGGAGTGGTACGAGCAGTACTTC
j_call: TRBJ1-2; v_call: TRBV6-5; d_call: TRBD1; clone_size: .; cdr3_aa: CASSYVTGSFGGYTF; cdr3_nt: TGTGCCAGCAGTTACGTGACAGGGAGCTTCGGTGGCTACACCTTC
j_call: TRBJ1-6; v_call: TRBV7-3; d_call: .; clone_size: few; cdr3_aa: CASSPRGDNSPLHF; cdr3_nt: TGTGCCAGCTCACCCAGGGGCGATAATTCACCCCTCCACTTT
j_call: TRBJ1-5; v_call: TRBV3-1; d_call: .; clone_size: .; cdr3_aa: CASSLKGSNQPQHF; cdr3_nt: TGTGCCAGCAGCCTTAAGGGTAGCAATCAGCCCCAGCATTTT
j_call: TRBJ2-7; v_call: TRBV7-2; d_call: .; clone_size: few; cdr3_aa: CASSYPRDYEQYF; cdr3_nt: TGTGCCAGCAGCTATCCTAGAGACTACGAGCAGTACTTC
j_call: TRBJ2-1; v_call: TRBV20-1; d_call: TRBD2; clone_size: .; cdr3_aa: CSASLGGRGYNEQFF; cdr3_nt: TGCAGTGCTAGTCTGGGAGGGAGGGGCTACAATGAGCAGTTCTTC
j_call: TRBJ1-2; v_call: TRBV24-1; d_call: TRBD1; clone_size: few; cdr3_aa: CATRPAEGQGTYGYTF; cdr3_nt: TGTGCCACCAGGCCGGCAGAGGGACAGGGGACCTATGGCTACACCTTC
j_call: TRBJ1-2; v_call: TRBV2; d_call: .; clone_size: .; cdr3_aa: CASSEDSGSIDYTF; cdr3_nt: TGTGCCAGCAGTGAAGACAGTGGCTCTATTGACTACACCTTC
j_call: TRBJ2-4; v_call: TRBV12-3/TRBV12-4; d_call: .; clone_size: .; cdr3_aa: CASPRVKNIQYF; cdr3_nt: TGTGCCAGCCCGCGGGTCAAAAACATTCAGTACTTC
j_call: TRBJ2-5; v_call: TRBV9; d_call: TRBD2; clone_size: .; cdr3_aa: CASSVEGLAGGETQYF; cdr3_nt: TGTGCCAGCAGCGTAGAGGGACTAGCGGGAGGAGAGACCCAGTACTTC
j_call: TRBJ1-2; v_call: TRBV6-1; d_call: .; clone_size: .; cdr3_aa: CASSERARNYGYTF; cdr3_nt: TGTGCCAGCAGTGAACGGGCACGGAACTATGGCTACACCTTC
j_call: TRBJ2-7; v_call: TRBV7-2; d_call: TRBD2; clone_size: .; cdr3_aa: CASSASWWNQASGLYEQYF; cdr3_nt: TGTGCCAGCAGCGCAAGCTGGTGGAACCAGGCTAGCGGTCTTTACGAGCAGTACTTC